Each of the 30 T cell receptor beta chains below was sequenced from the same sample in a study of T-cell reconstitution after alpha-beta-depleted transplantation in children. A TCRbeta library incorporating unique molecular identifiers was prepared. TCRdb called the PCR reads again in MiXCR, with one record for every CDR3 protein. The sample records around 490,000 distinct CDR3 sequences, roughly an eighth being singletons. The sample consisted of PBMCs, mostly from graft donor cells, taken 180 days after TCRalphabeta/CD19-depleted stem cell transplant. Receptor source: a female patient between 2 and 15 years old who had a stem cell transplant for aplastic anemia, so the T cells may come from the graft donor.

This clonotype was recorded once. This could be a read error, since a much larger clone is one nucleotide away. This chain links TRBV5-1 with TRBJ2-3, with 7 bases aligning to TRBD2. The CDR3 is 14 amino acids. CDR1 and CDR2 (germline): SGHRS, YFSETQ. CDR3 region: CAGSGTRSTDTQYF. CDR3 bases: TGCGCCGGCAGCGGGACTCGGAGCACAGATACGCAGTATTTT.

This clonotype occurred many times. V is TRBV15 and J is TRBJ2-3, with D perhaps TRBD1 (6 bases). This CDR3 has 16 residues. Trimming removed 0 bases from V and 5 bases from J, with 15 bases in between. Germline assignment: CDR1 LNHNV and CDR2 YYDKDF (reference sequence). CDR3 nucleotides: TGTGCCACCAGCAGAGAAACAGGGATCGTGGTAGATACGCAGTATTTT. It yields the protein CATSRETGIVVDTQYF.

This chain joins TRBV4-1 and TRBJ2-5; D is perhaps TRBD2 (6 bases). This CDR3 spans 16 amino acids. Germline values: CDR1 MGHRA, CDR2 YSYEKL. Trimming pared 0 bases from V and 4 bases from J, leaving 15 bases between. As DNA, the CDR3 is TGCGCCAGCAGCCAAGATAGCGGAGCGGGCGGAGAGACCCAGTACTTC. Translation gives CASSQDSGAGGETQYF.

The table lists this clonotype with a few counts. The chain couples TRBV5-1 to TRBJ2-1; 8 bases align to TRBD2. V lost 4 bases and J lost 6; bases outside the gene matches: 9. The CDR3 has 15 residues. Germline-derived CDR1 and CDR2 are SGHRS and YFSETQ. In DNA form, the CDR3 reads TGCGCCAGCAGCCCGGGACCGGGAGGGAGCAATGAGCAGTTCTTC. It is translated as CASSPGPGGSNEQFF.

This chain connects TRBV20-1 to TRBJ2-4; either TRBD1 or TRBD2 may supply D (5 bases each). Trimming took off 7 bases at V and 3 bases at J, with 16 bases between the two ends. Germline CDR1 reads DFQATT; CDR2 reads SNEGSKA (reference sequence). The CDR3 totals 14 residues. The CDR3: CSVRSGPGKNIQYF. The CDR3 DNA is TGCAGTGTAAGATCGGGGCCGGGCAAAAACATTCAGTACTTC.

This clonotype was counted many times. The chain employs TRBV20-1 and TRBJ2-3; D not resolved. From germline, CDR1 is DFQATT and CDR2 SNEGSKA (reference sequence). V lost 3 bases, J lost 2 bases, and 12 bases lay in between. This CDR3 is 14 amino acids long. As DNA, the CDR3 is TGCAGTGCTAGGATTAAGGTTAACACAGATACGCAGTATTTT. This encodes CSARIKVNTDTQYF.

This chain connects TRBV5-1 to TRBJ2-1; D gene unclear. Germline V gene data show CDR1 as SGHRS and CDR2 as YFSETQ. This CDR3 has 15 amino acids. The V end was cut by 5 bases, the J end by 2 bases, with 14 bases between. DNA of the CDR3: TGCGCCAGCAGGGCCACCATGGGAACCTACAATGAGCAGTTCTTC. Translation: CASRATMGTYNEQFF.

This clonotype was found a few times. The chain recombines TRBV7-2 with TRBJ1-1; no definite D call. CDR1 is SGHTA, CDR2 FQGNSA, per germline. The V and J ends lost 5 bases and 0 bases respectively, with 7 bases between them. The CDR3 extends over 13 amino acids. CDR3 sequence reads: CASSNRLNTEAFF. Here the CDR3 DNA reads TGTGCCAGCAGCAACCGACTGAACACTGAAGCTTTCTTT.

This clonotype was seen many times. The chain combines TRBV5-5 with TRBJ2-1; TRBD1 matches 8 bases. The CDR3 spans 15 residues. The germline gives CDR1 SGHKS, CDR2 YYEKEE (reference sequence). V gave up 5 bases and J gave up 4 bases; unmatched junction bases: 8. CDR3 region: CASRFEGQGYNEQFF. The CDR3 DNA is TGTGCCAGCAGATTTGAAGGACAGGGATACAATGAGCAGTTCTTC.

The chain recombines TRBV7-2 with TRBJ2-3, with a possible D match to TRBD1 (5 bases). This CDR3 contains 13 residues. Trimming pared 5 bases from V and 6 bases from J, leaving 12 bases between. The germline V gene has CDR1 SGHTA and CDR2 FQGNSA. The CDR3 bases are TGTGCCAGCAGCCTGTACAGGCCTGATACGCAGTATTTT. The encoded protein is CASSLYRPDTQYF. The full variable domain, in which reference TRBV7-2 and TRBJ2-3 provide the parts outside the CDR3, is GAGVSQSPSNKVTEKGKDVELRCDPISGHTALYWYRQSLGQGLEFLIYFQGNSAPDKSGLPSDRFSAERTGGSVSTLTIQRTQQEDSAVYLCASSLYRPDTQYFGPGTRLTVL.

There are many counts of this clonotype. The chain couples TRBV29-1 to TRBJ1-1, with TRBD1 matching 7 bases. CDR1 SQVTM and CDR2 ANQGSEA come from the germline V gene. The CDR3 has 14 amino acids. Unmatched junction bases numbered 5, after V lost 3 bases and J lost 1 base. This CDR3 is CSVEPQGRNTEAFF. The CDR3 DNA reads TGCAGCGTTGAGCCACAGGGGAGGAACACTGAAGCTTTCTTT.

This clonotype came up a few times. V usage is TRBV20-1 and J usage is TRBJ2-1, with 11 bases lining up with TRBD2. Trimming cost V 6 bases and J 5 bases; bases outside gene matches: 6. There are 14 residues in the CDR3. Germline CDR1 reads DFQATT; CDR2 reads SNEGSKA (reference sequence). Here the CDR3 DNA reads TGCAGTGCCCCACTTAGCGGGAGGGACAATGAGCAGTTCTTC. Translation: CSAPLSGRDNEQFF.

In this sample, this clonotype turned up a few times. The rearrangement links TRBV29-1 to TRBJ2-2; D uncertain. This CDR3 has 14 amino acids. CDR1 SQVTM and CDR2 ANQGSEA come from the germline V gene. Trimming removed 6 bases from V and 1 base from J, with 12 bases in between. CDR3 residues: CSVVTPVNTGELFF. The CDR3 DNA reads TGCAGCGTCGTGACCCCTGTGAACACCGGGGAGCTGTTTTTT.

This chain links TRBV6-5 with TRBJ2-5; 7 nucleotides line up with TRBD2. The CDR3 consists of 15 residues. The ends lost 1 base at V and 4 bases at J; junction bases unmatched: 6. Per germline, CDR1 MNHEY and CDR2 SVGAGI. CDR3 region: CASSYFLGGGETQYF. CDR3 bases: TGTGCCAGCAGTTACTTCCTGGGCGGGGGAGAGACCCAGTACTTC.

This rearrangement joins TRBV28 to TRBJ1-1; D not certain. Germline lookup yields CDR1 MDHEN and CDR2 SYDVKM. V lost 5 bases, J lost 10 bases, and 17 bases lay in between. This CDR3 region has 13 residues. The CDR3 loop reads CASSNAAIFGAFF. The CDR3, as DNA: TGTGCCAGCAGTAACGCTGCAATATTTGGAGCTTTCTTT.

Only a few counts were recorded for this clonotype. The rearrangement links TRBV11-2 to TRBJ2-1, with a weak D call TRBD2 (6 bases). Germline V CDR1 and CDR2: SGHAT, FQNNGV. The germline V and J ends were trimmed by 8 bases and 8 bases, with 19 bases remaining between them. The CDR3 spans 14 residues. Here the CDR3 DNA reads TGTGCCAGCTCAACTTTCCGGGACTTCCATGAGCAGTTCTTC. Translating it yields CASSTFRDFHEQFF. Based on the CDR3 plus reference TRBV11-2 and TRBJ2-1, the full variable domain is EAGVAQSPRYKIIEKRQSVAFWCNPISGHATLYWYQQILGQGPKLLIQFQNNGVVDDSQLPKDRFSAERLKGVDSTLKIQPAKLEDSAVYLCASSTFRDFHEQFFGPGTRLTVL.

This clonotype was recorded a few times. The rearrangement uses TRBV6-2 or TRBV6-3 and TRBJ2-1, with a weak D call TRBD2 (5 bases). Trimming cost V 7 bases and J 0 bases, with 13 bases left between them. Germline lookup yields CDR1 MNHEY and CDR2 SVGEGT. This CDR3 region has 15 residues. The CDR3 sequence: CASTNADYSYNEQFF. In DNA, the CDR3 is TGTGCCAGCACCAACGCCGACTACTCCTACAATGAGCAGTTCTTC.

This clonotype was counted between two and nine times. The chain employs TRBV9 and TRBJ2-7; D may correspond to TRBD1 or TRBD2 (6 bases each). The germline V gene encodes CDR1 SGDLS and CDR2 YYNGEE. V was pared by 0 bases and J by 3 bases, with 16 bases between. The CDR3 runs to 16 residues. This CDR3 reads CASSVGSIGGYYEQYF. The CDR3 coding sequence is TGTGCCAGCAGCGTAGGAAGTATAGGGGGGTACTACGAGCAGTACTTC.

In this sample, this clonotype turned up a few times. This chain links TRBV7-9 with TRBJ2-1; 12 nucleotides align to TRBD2. Germline trimming cut 0 bases from V and 7 bases from J; bases unmatched to any gene: 4. Germline-derived CDR1 and CDR2 are SEHNR and FQNEAQ (reference sequence). The CDR3 length is 16 residues. CDR3 amino acids: CASSLARLAGVNEQFF. The CDR3 DNA follows: TGTGCCAGCAGCTTAGCGCGACTAGCGGGAGTTAATGAGCAGTTCTTC.

The table lists this clonotype with a few counts. V and J are TRBV7-9 and TRBJ2-3, with D unresolved. CDR3 size: 12 residues. Trimming pared 4 bases from V and 6 bases from J, leaving 8 bases between. The germline V gene encodes CDR1 SEHNR and CDR2 FQNEAQ (reference sequence). The DNA for the CDR3 is TGTGCCAGCAGCTCCCCCCTTGATACGCAGTATTTT. Residues: CASSSPLDTQYF.

This clonotype was counted at least ten times. This chain joins TRBV15 and TRBJ2-3, with a weak D call TRBD1 (5 bases). There are 14 residues in the CDR3. V lost 2 bases, J lost 5 bases, and 11 bases lay in between. The germline gives CDR1 LNHNV, CDR2 YYDKDF (reference sequence). CDR3 nucleotide sequence: TGTGCCACCAGCAGACCCCTAAGGGGAGATACGCAGTATTTT. Translated: CATSRPLRGDTQYF.

This clonotype was counted many times. The chain joins TRBV27 to TRBJ2-2, with D maybe TRBD2 (5 bases). Germline CDR1 MNHEY, CDR2 SMNVEV (reference sequence). V lost 5 bases, J lost 3 bases, and 16 bases lay in between. CDR3 size: 16 residues. The CDR3: CASSMTRRADTGELFF. CDR3 nucleotide sequence: TGTGCCAGCAGTATGACGCGGCGGGCGGACACCGGGGAGCTGTTTTTT.

This clonotype was seen a few times. The V and J genes are TRBV20-1 and TRBJ2-2; no firm D call. In germline, CDR1 is DFQATT, CDR2 SNEGSKA (reference sequence). Deletions cut 1 base from V and 4 bases from J, with 7 bases between. The CDR3 spans 13 residues. This chain's CDR3 is CSARGRTTGELFF. The CDR3 nucleotides read TGCAGTGCTAGAGGTAGAACCACCGGGGAGCTGTTTTTT.

The table lists this clonotype with many counts. DNA for the CDR3: TGCAGCGTCTGCAGGACAGTTCCCTCCTACGAGCAGTACTTC. Its protein is CSVCRTVPSYEQYF. The chain uses TRBV29-1 and TRBJ2-7; tentatively, D is TRBD1 (6 bases). Germline CDR1 and CDR2: SQVTM and ANQGSEA. V lost 6 bases, J lost 0 bases, and 15 bases lay in between. This CDR3 is built from 14 residues.

This clonotype was detected a few times. The V gene is TRBV20-1, the J gene TRBJ2-1, with 8 bases aligning to TRBD2. Germline V gene data show CDR1 as DFQATT and CDR2 as SNEGSKA (reference sequence). The CDR3 loop spans 14 amino acids. V lost 1 base, J lost 4 bases, and 3 bases stayed unmatched. The CDR3 spells CSARGAGAYNEQFF. The CDR3, as DNA: TGCAGTGCTAGAGGAGCGGGAGCTTACAATGAGCAGTTCTTC.

This clonotype has a handful of counts. The chain joins TRBV12-3 or TRBV12-4 to TRBJ2-7; 10 positions agree with TRBD2. The ends lost 5 bases at V and 4 bases at J; junction bases unmatched: 5. CDR3 size: 14 residues. This CDR3 reads CASSRKTSGYEQYF. CDR3 DNA sequence: TGTGCCAGCAGTCGAAAGACTAGCGGGTACGAGCAGTACTTC.

This clonotype came up a few times. This rearrangement joins TRBV12-3 or TRBV12-4 to TRBJ1-5, with D hard to call. CDR3 length: 15 residues. Trimming removed 7 bases at V and 2 bases at J, with 15 bases between. This chain's CDR3 is CASKVAERGNQPQHF. The CDR3 nucleotides are TGTGCCAGCAAAGTAGCGGAAAGGGGCAATCAGCCCCAGCATTTT.

This clonotype was counted only a few times. This sequence joins TRBV28 and TRBJ1-1, with D perhaps matching TRBD1 (6 bases). Germline CDR1 and CDR2: MDHEN and SYDVKM. V was pared by 8 bases and J by 1 base, with 11 bases between. The CDR3 sequence is 13 residues long. The CDR3 sequence: CASDQGTNTEAFF. In nucleotides, the CDR3 is TGTGCCAGCGATCAGGGGACGAACACTGAAGCTTTCTTT.

There are a few counts of this clonotype. V and J are TRBV6-5 and TRBJ2-1, with 10 bases lining up with TRBD2. The CDR3 spans 17 residues. Germline CDR1 and CDR2: MNHEY and SVGAGI. Losses at the gene ends were 4 bases for V and 0 bases for J; bases not matched to a gene: 6. Here the CDR3 reads CASSFGTSVSSYNEQFF. The DNA of the CDR3 is TGTGCCAGCAGTTTCGGGACTAGCGTTAGCTCCTACAATGAGCAGTTCTTC.

V is TRBV20-1 and J is TRBJ2-5; possible D gene TRBD2, 6 bases. Trimming took off 1 base at V and 2 bases at J, with 11 bases between the two ends. Germline V CDR1 and CDR2: DFQATT, SNEGSKA (reference sequence). The CDR3 has 14 residues. The CDR3 sequence is CSARVLAVQETQYF. The CDR3, as DNA: TGCAGTGCTAGAGTTTTAGCGGTACAAGAGACCCAGTACTTC.